The 26 T cell receptor beta chains below all came from one sample that was sequenced in a study of response to subunit inactivated influenza vaccine. MiXCR, run by TCRdb on the RT-PCR reads, gives a single entry per CDR3 protein. The data hold roughly 670,000 distinct CDR3 sequences, with around 15% observed a single time. The sample was PBMCs from blood, taken roughly 15 days before vaccination. The receptors here all came from a man in his forties or fifties who received an inactivated influenza vaccine.

The chain uses TRBV10-3 and TRBJ2-1; D is ambiguous. Germline V lookup: CDR1 ENHRY, CDR2 SYGVKD. V lost 0 bases, J lost 0 bases, and 9 bases lay in between. This CDR3 spans 16 amino acids. The CDR3 DNA reads TGTGCCATCAGTGAGTCGGAAAGAAGCTCCTACAATGAGCAGTTCTTC. Its protein product is CAISESERSSYNEQFF.

V usage is TRBV5-1 and J usage is TRBJ2-7, with 8 bases that match TRBD1. Germline CDR1 SGHRS, CDR2 YFSETQ. This CDR3 is built from 17 residues. J gave up 5 bases and V 0 bases, and 13 bases lay outside the gene matches. CDR3 in DNA: TGCGCCAGCAGCTTGGCCATTGTCCGGACAGGGCTAAACGAGCAGTACTTC. It specifies CASSLAIVRTGLNEQYF.

In its sample, this clonotype was seen once. This may be a read error: a much more frequent sequence differs by one nucleotide. J is TRBJ2-1 and V is TRBV20-1; D is unclear. CDR1 is DFQATT, CDR2 SNEGSKA, per germline (reference sequence). The CDR3 loop spans 15 amino acids. The CDR3 reads CGARDFSKAYNEQFF. The DNA for the CDR3 is TGCGGTGCTAGAGATTTCAGTAAAGCCTACAATGAGCAGTTCTTC.

This clonotype was seen a few times. The chain employs TRBV12-3 or TRBV12-4 and TRBJ1-3; D is possibly TRBD1 (5 bases). Trimming stripped 6 bases from V and 4 bases from J, with 13 bases between. The CDR3 has 14 residues. This CDR3 is CASSGRVAGNTIYF. The DNA of the CDR3 is TGTGCCAGCAGCGGCAGGGTGGCAGGAAACACCATATATTTT.

This chain links TRBV28 with TRBJ1-2; no reliable D call. V shed 4 bases and J shed 4 bases, with 13 bases lying between them. CDR1 is MDHEN, CDR2 SYDVKM, per germline. CDR3 length: 14 residues. In nucleotides, the CDR3 is TGTGCCAGCAGTTCGATGGTCCGGAGCTATGGCTACACCTTC. It yields the protein CASSSMVRSYGYTF.

This clonotype was detected ten times or more. CDR3 amino acids: CASSQGTGTGEKLFF. CDR3 bases: TGTGCCAGCAGCCAAGGGACAGGGACGGGGGAAAAACTGTTTTTT. The rearrangement uses TRBV3-1 and TRBJ1-4; 8 bases are a match to TRBD1. With 1 base clipped from V and 8 bases from J, the junction kept 6 bases outside the gene matches. The germline V gene encodes CDR1 LGHDT and CDR2 YNNKEL (reference sequence). The length of the CDR3 is 15 residues.

This clonotype appeared a few times. The J gene is TRBJ2-1, the V gene TRBV7-8; 9 bases align to TRBD2. The CDR3 is 13 amino acids. CDR1 and CDR2 from the germline V gene are SGHVS and FQNEAQ. The CDR3 region is CASGRNSYNEQFF. The DNA for the CDR3 is TGTGCGAGCGGGAGGAATTCCTACAATGAGCAGTTCTTC.

The rearrangement joins TRBV4-3 to TRBJ1-6; unclear D gene. From germline, CDR1 is LGHNA and CDR2 YSLEER. CDR3 size: 16 residues. Trimming pared 1 base from V and 8 bases from J, leaving 15 bases between. The CDR3 loop reads CASSQGSRRRDSPLHF. The DNA of the CDR3 is TGCGCCAGCAGCCAAGGGTCACGGCGGAGGGATTCACCCCTCCACTTT.

A remark on this clonotype: Germline and junction disagree at one end, which may indicate a read error. The chain recombines TRBV7-9 with TRBJ2-5; either TRBD1 or TRBD2 may supply D (5 bases each). Germline lookup yields CDR1 SEHNR and CDR2 FQNEAQ (reference sequence). The CDR3 sequence is 15 residues long. CDR3 protein: CASSSGTPSRETQHF. The CDR3 nucleotides are TGTGCCAGCAGCTCCGGGACGCCGAGCCGTGAGACCCAGCACTTC.

The rearrangement links TRBV12-3 or TRBV12-4 to TRBJ2-7, with 8 nucleotides matching TRBD1. The V and J ends lost 6 bases and 2 bases, in that order; junction bases with no gene match: 9. There are 15 residues in the CDR3. CDR3 in DNA: TGTGCCAGCAGCCCCGGACAGGGACGTACCTACGAGCAGTACTTC. Translated, it gives CASSPGQGRTYEQYF.

For the CDR3, the DNA is TGTGCCAGCAGCCCCGGGACAGGCAATCGCTACGAGCAGTACTTC. Residues: CASSPGTGNRYEQYF. The chain links TRBV14 to TRBJ2-7; TRBD1 matches at 8 bases. Germline CDR1 reads SGHDN; CDR2 reads FVKESK. The CDR3 length is 15 residues. V dropped 4 bases and J dropped 3; count of bases not matched to a gene: 8.

V and J are TRBV24-1 and TRBJ2-6; a weak D match, TRBD1 (5 bases). The CDR3 spans 18 residues. The V end was cut by 3 bases, the J end by 4 bases, with 18 bases between. CDR1 and CDR2 from the germline V gene are KGHDR and SFDVKD. The CDR3 DNA reads TGTGCCACCAGTGATCCATATATTCCAGGGCCGGGGGCCAACGTCCTGACTTTC. Its protein product is CATSDPYIPGPGANVLTF.

The chain is built from TRBV20-1 and TRBJ2-1; TRBD2 might be the D (6 bases). Germline assignment: CDR1 DFQATT and CDR2 SNEGSKA (reference sequence). V lost 0 bases and J 5 bases, leaving 14 bases between the germline ends. The length of the CDR3 is 15 residues. CDR3 sequence: CSARDQAGHNNEQFF. CDR3 sequence (DNA): TGCAGTGCTAGAGACCAGGCGGGGCACAACAATGAGCAGTTCTTC.

This rearrangement joins TRBV6-1 to TRBJ1-6; 8 bases align to TRBD1. With V trimmed by 5 bases and J by 6 bases, 6 bases remained unmatched. The CDR3 is 15 amino acids. Per germline, CDR1 MNHNS and CDR2 SASEGT. The CDR3 region is CASSPTDRVNSPLHF. The CDR3 DNA reads as TGTGCCAGCAGTCCCACGGACAGGGTTAATTCACCCCTCCACTTT.

This clonotype appeared a few times. Written as DNA, the CDR3 is TGTGCCAGCAGCGGGAATGAGGGCGGGGAGCTGTTTTTT. This translates into CASSGNEGGELFF. The chain joins TRBV12-3 or TRBV12-4 to TRBJ2-2, with D perhaps TRBD2 (5 bases). This CDR3 is 13 amino acids long. The V and J ends lost 6 bases and 7 bases respectively, with 12 bases between them.

This clonotype was observed a handful of times. The chain employs TRBV7-9 and TRBJ1-1; D might be TRBD1 (6 bases). Trimming removed 0 bases at V and 1 base at J, with 9 bases between. Germline assignment: CDR1 SEHNR and CDR2 FQNEAQ (reference sequence). The CDR3 consists of 15 residues. In nucleotides, the CDR3 is TGTGCCAGCAGCTTAGCCGGGACACCGAACACTGAAGCTTTCTTT. This codes for CASSLAGTPNTEAFF.

V and J are TRBV7-9 and TRBJ2-5; 7 bases map to TRBD1. V was clipped by 6 bases and J by 1 base; unmatched bases: 14. The CDR3 spans 17 residues. Germline V gives CDR1 SEHNR, CDR2 FQNEAQ (reference sequence). DNA of the CDR3: TGTGCCAGCAGTCCAAGGGAGCCCAGGGACAGCCAAGAGACCCAGTACTTC. Translation: CASSPREPRDSQETQYF.

This clonotype was recorded a few times. This rearrangement joins TRBV14 to TRBJ2-1, with D unresolved. The CDR3 has 17 residues. Germline CDR1 and CDR2: SGHDN and FVKESK. The germline V and J ends were trimmed by 0 bases and 2 bases, with 14 bases remaining between them. The CDR3 bases are TGTGCCAGCAGCCAAGATCGGTGGACCCCACCCTACAATGAGCAGTTCTTC. Translation: CASSQDRWTPPYNEQFF.

V gene TRBV7-2 combines with J gene TRBJ1-1, with D hard to call. Germline V gene data show CDR1 as SGHTA and CDR2 as FQGNSA. The V end lost 5 bases, the J end lost 4 bases, and 11 bases lay between the germline ends. CDR3 length: 13 residues. The CDR3 coding sequence is TGTGCCAGCAGCCCGAATTTTGGCACTGAAGCTTTCTTT. Its protein product is CASSPNFGTEAFF.

This clonotype appeared a few times. This rearrangement joins TRBV7-9 to TRBJ2-5; no definite D call. V lost 3 bases, J lost 4 bases, and 9 bases lay in between. CDR3 size: 13 residues. Germline-derived CDR1 and CDR2 are SEHNR and FQNEAQ (reference sequence). CDR3 amino acids: CASSLLPLETQYF. Here the CDR3 DNA reads TGTGCCAGCAGCTTGCTCCCTCTAGAGACCCAGTACTTC.

V and J are TRBV5-6 and TRBJ2-1; D might be TRBD2 (5 bases). The CDR3 spans 15 residues. Trimming shortened V by 0 bases and J by 9 bases, and 16 bases separated the two germline ends. The V gene's germline CDR1 is SGHDT and CDR2 YYEEEE. In DNA form, the CDR3 reads TGTGCCAGCAGCTTGGACGGTTTCCTAGCAGTTGAGCAGTTCTTC. This encodes CASSLDGFLAVEQFF.

The chain employs TRBV20-1 and TRBJ2-7, with 11 bases identical to TRBD2. Germline V gives CDR1 DFQATT, CDR2 SNEGSKA (reference sequence). The CDR3 runs to 14 residues. The V and J ends lost 7 bases and 2 bases, in that order; junction bases with no gene match: 7. The CDR3 here is CSVGTSGLTYEQYF. The CDR3 region has the DNA TGCAGTGTTGGGACTAGCGGTCTCACCTACGAGCAGTACTTC.

This clonotype has only a few counts. The chain recombines TRBV27 with TRBJ1-1, with 11 nucleotides matching TRBD1. V dropped 5 bases and J dropped 0; count of bases not matched to a gene: 8. Looked up from germline, CDR1 is MNHEY and CDR2 is SMNVEV (reference sequence). This CDR3 region has 17 residues. The DNA for the CDR3 is TGTGCCAGCAGTCGGACAGGGGGCTGGGGAATGAACACTGAAGCTTTCTTT. Translation: CASSRTGGWGMNTEAFF.

This chain uses TRBV18 with TRBJ2-5; D gene uncertain. V gave up 1 base and J gave up 4 bases, with 16 bases separating them. This CDR3 comprises 16 residues. CDR1 and CDR2 (germline): KGHSH, LQKENI. CDR3 in DNA: TGTGCCAGCTCACCACGGCTGGGGATGTCGGGAGAGACCCAGTACTTC. As protein: CASSPRLGMSGETQYF.

V usage is TRBV27 and J usage is TRBJ2-5; D is possibly TRBD2 (5 bases). The CDR3 is made up of 18 amino acids. Germline CDR1 is MNHEY and CDR2 is SMNVEV (reference sequence). Trimming left V 3 bases short and J 10 bases short, with 30 bases between. This CDR3 is CASSLRTYRACPDDIQYF. For the CDR3, the DNA is TGTGCCAGCAGTTTGAGGACTTATCGAGCCTGCCCGGATGATATCCAGTACTTC.

V gene TRBV7-9 combines with J gene TRBJ2-7; no clear D. The V gene's germline CDR1 is SEHNR and CDR2 FQNEAQ (reference sequence). The CDR3 loop spans 13 amino acids. V lost 5 bases, J lost 3 bases, and 11 bases lay in between. The CDR3 sequence: CASSGKTNYEQYF. For the CDR3, the DNA is TGTGCCAGCAGCGGAAAAACTAACTACGAGCAGTACTTC. The full variable domain, with the rest looked up from reference TRBV7-9 and TRBJ2-7, is DTGVSQNPRHKITKRGQNVTFRCDPISEHNRLYWYRQTLGQGPEFLTYFQNEAQLEKSRLLSDRFSAERPKGSFSTLEIQRTEQGDSAMYLCASSGKTNYEQYFGPGTRLTVT.